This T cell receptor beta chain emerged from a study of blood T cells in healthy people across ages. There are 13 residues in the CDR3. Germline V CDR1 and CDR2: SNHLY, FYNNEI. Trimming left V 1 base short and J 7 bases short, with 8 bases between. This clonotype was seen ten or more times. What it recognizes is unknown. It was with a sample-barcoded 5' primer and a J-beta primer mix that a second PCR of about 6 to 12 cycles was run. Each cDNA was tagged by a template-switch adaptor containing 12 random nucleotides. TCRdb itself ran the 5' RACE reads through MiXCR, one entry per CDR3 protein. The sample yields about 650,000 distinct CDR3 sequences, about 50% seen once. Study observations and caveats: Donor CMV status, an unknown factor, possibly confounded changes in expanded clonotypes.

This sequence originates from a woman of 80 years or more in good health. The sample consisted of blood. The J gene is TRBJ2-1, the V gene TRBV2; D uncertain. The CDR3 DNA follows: TGTGCCAGCAGTGAAGGCAGTTTAAATGAGCAGTTCTTC. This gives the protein CASSEGSLNEQFF. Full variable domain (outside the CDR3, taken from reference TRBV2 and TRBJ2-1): EPEVTQTPSHQVTQMGQEVILRCVPISNHLYFYWYRQILGQKVEFLVSFYNNEISEKSEIFDDQFSVERPDGSNFTLKIRSTKLEDSAMYFCASSEGSLNEQFFGPGTRLTVL.